Sequencing of this T cell receptor beta chain was carried out in a study of beta chain features in type 1 diabetes (dated by TCRdb to 2016 to 2019). Some background on the complete study: Patients and healthy donors did not differ in mean age, gender distribution, total cell number or subset yield. A total of approximately 100,000,000 sorted cells were examined across all samples, and the number of cells per subset was strongly correlated with RNA yield. The study compared the TCRB repertoires of sorted circulating CD4+ T cell subsets in recently diagnosed type 1 diabetes patients with those in matched healthy donors. Whereas all 30 or so donors provided naive and central memory subsets, regulatory and stem cell-like memory subsets were isolated from just 8 patients and roughly 8 healthy donors. Overall study outcomes, separate from this receptor: Fewer insertions and more nucleotide deletions at VDJ recombination sites were observed in patients with type 1 diabetes, implying thymic rearrangement abnormalities. Naive, central memory and regulatory TCRB repertoires appeared to be more similar among patients than among healthy donors. HLA sub-analyses involved small numbers of individuals, so any influence of HLA type on TCRB rearrangement remained unresolved. A moderate but significant shortening of TCRB CDR3 length was observed in type 1 diabetes patients in all four CD4+ subsets. Because cDNA was sequenced instead of genomic DNA, highly expressing activated cells could be over-represented, though the groups showed no difference in activation or CD3 levels. PCR may preferentially amplify shorter templates, but because patient and control samples were amplified and corrected together, any resulting skew would affect both groups equally.

V loses 0 bases, J loses 7 bases, and the germline ends lie 16 bases apart. From the germline V gene (reference sequence), CDR1 is MNHNY and CDR2 is SVGAGI. The CDR3 sequence holds 16 residues, the cysteine and phenylalanine included. The sequence is cut down to CDR3 DNA, 48 bases in frame from base 1. From each donor, a single peripheral blood sample of 90 to 150 mL on average was drawn into heparinised tubes. Using a panel that included CD45RO, CCR7, CD25, CD127, CD95 and CD27, naive, central memory, regulatory and stem cell-like memory CD4+ T cells were sorted on a BD FACSAria II. Purity was above 95% for every sorted population. PBMCs were isolated right away by Lymphoprep density gradient centrifugation and were stained directly, without culture. To minimize batch effects, samples were stained and sorted in pairs, one healthy donor with one patient per experiment. The entire isolated RNA was reverse transcribed using the High Capacity cDNA Reverse Transcription Kit, and thus expressed TCRB transcripts were sequenced. Naive, central memory and regulatory T cell samples underwent deep immunoSEQ sequencing, averaging around 3.9 million total reads per sample. Sorted cells were lysed in RLT buffer and RNA was extracted with DNase-treated RNeasy Micro or Mini kits, depending on cell number. Each cell subset was processed on its own to prevent cross-contamination, while patient and healthy donor samples were processed together. TCRB sequences were amplified from cDNA with the immunoSEQ multiplex PCR, producing 87-bp fragments spanning the CDR3 region. The amplicons were sequenced using the Illumina HiSeq platform. Per the authors' processing: PCR bias was corrected computationally using synthetic template baselines, and reads within Hamming distance 2 were collapsed, with unmergeable singletons discarded. Reads were aligned against IMGT to assign V, D and J genes, CDR3 length and insertions or deletions at six rearrangement sites. Within each subset, clonotype counts were normalized to the number of sorted cells before true diversity and Gini coefficients were calculated with the tcR R package. Repertoire sharing was quantified using the overlap coefficient calculated on TCRB nucleotide sequences. Out-of-frame TCRB sequences from naive cells were analyzed as a proxy for the pre-selection repertoire. Entries here come from immuneACCESS through TCRdb and include only in-frame sequences with V and J called. Some clones fail to appear in such tables; in the studies checked, an unresolved V gene covers under half of the shortfall, and the cause of the remainder is unknown. That table supplies the V and J calls and clone size; D and trimming were determined from the DNA. The sample table contains more than 250,000 clones; only one count was recorded for about 15% of them. Together, the top ten hold approximately 0.015% of the sample.

Turning to this clone: Its antigen target is currently unknown. Per-base quality was not reported, and no clone a single base away is much larger than it.

This TCR derives from a man younger than 35 with type 1 diabetes. Material: naive CD4+ T cells from blood. According to the study, the label for this sample's cell subset or site signals: true naive CD4+ T cells. Recombination connected TRBV6-6 to TRBJ1-5, with TRBD1 as a weak D call on 6 bases. The CDR3 region: CASSYSSAGAGQPQHF. In nucleotides, the sequence is TGTGCCAGCAGTTACTCGTCAGCGGGGGCAGGGCAGCCCCAGCATTTT.